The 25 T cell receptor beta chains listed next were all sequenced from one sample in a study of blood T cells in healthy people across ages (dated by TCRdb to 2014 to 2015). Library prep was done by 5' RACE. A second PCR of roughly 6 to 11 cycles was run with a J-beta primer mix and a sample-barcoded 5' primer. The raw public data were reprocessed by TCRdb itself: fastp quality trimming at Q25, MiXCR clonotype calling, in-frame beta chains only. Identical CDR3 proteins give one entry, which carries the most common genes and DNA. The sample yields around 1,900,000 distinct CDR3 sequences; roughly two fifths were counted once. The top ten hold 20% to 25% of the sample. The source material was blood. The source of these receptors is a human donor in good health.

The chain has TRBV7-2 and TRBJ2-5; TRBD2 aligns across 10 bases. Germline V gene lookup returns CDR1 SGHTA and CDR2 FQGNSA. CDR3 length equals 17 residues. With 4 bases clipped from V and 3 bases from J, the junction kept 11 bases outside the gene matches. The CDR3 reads CASSSRLAGLVKETQYF. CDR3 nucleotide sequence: TGTGCCAGCAGCTCTCGACTAGCGGGTTTAGTAAAAGAGACCCAGTACTTC.

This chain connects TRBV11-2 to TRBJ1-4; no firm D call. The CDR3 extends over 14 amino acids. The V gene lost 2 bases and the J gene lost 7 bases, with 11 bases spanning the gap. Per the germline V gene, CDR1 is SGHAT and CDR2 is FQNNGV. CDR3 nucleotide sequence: TGTGCCAGCAGCTTATTGGGAGATCGTGAAAAACTGTTTTTT. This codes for CASSLLGDREKLFF.

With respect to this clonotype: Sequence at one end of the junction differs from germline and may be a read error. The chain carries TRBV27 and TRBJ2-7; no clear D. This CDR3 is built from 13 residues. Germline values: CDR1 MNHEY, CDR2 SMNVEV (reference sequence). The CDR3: CANSLSKRYEQYF. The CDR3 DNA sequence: TGTGCCAACAGTTTATCCAAACGATACGAGCAGTACTTC.

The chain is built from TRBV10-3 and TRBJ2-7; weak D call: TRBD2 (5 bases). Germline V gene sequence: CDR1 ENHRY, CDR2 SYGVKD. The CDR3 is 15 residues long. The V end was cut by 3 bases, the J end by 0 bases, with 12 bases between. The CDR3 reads CAISELGGSSYEQYF. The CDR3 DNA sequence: TGTGCCATCAGTGAATTGGGTGGGAGCTCCTACGAGCAGTACTTC.

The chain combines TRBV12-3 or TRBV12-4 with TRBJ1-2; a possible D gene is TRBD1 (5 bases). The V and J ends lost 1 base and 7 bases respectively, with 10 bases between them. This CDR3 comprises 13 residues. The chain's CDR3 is CASSLGGVRGYTF. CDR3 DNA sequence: TGTGCCAGCAGTTTAGGAGGGGTGCGTGGCTACACCTTC.

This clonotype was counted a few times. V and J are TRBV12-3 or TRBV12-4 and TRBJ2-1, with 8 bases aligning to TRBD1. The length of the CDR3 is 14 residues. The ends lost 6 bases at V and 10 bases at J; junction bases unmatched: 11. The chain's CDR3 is CASSLSSRGQEQFF. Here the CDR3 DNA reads TGTGCCAGCAGCTTAAGCAGCAGGGGGCAGGAGCAGTTCTTC.

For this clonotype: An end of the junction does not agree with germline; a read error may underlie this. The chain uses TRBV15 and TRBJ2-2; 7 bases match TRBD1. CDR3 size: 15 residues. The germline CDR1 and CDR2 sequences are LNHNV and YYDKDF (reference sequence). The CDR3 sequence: CATAIRQGSTGELFF. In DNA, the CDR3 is TGCGCCACCGCGATTCGACAGGGATCCACCGGGGAGCTGTTTTTT.

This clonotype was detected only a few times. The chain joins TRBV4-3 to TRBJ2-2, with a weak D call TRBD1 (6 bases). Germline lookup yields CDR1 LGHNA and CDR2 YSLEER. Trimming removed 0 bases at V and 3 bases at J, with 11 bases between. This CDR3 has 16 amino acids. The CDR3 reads CASSQDLGGDTGELFF. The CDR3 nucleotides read TGCGCCAGCAGCCAAGACCTTGGGGGCGACACCGGGGAGCTGTTTTTT.

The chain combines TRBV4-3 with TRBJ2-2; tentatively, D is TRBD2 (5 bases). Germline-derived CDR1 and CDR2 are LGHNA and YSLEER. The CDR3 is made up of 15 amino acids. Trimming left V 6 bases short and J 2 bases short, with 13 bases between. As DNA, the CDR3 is TGCGCCAGCAGTCAGGACTTTCTAAACACCGGGGAGCTGTTTTTT. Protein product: CASSQDFLNTGELFF.

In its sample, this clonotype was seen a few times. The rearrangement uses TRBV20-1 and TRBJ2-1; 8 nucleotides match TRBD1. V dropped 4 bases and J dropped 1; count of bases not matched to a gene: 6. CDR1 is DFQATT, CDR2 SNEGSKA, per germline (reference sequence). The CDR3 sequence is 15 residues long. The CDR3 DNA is TGCAGTGCTACGGGACAGGCGAAGTCCTACAATGAGCAGTTCTTC. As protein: CSATGQAKSYNEQFF.

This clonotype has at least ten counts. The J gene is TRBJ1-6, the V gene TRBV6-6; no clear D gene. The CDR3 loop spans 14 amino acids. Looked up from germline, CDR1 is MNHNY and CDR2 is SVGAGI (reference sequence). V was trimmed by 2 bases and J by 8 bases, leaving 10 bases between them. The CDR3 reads CASSYRQEHSPLHF. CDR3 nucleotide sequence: TGTGCCAGCAGTTACAGGCAGGAGCATTCACCCCTCCACTTT.

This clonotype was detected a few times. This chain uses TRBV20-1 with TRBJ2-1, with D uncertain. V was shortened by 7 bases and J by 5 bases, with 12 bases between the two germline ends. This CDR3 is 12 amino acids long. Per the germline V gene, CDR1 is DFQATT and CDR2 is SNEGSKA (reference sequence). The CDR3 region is CSDAGPNNEQFF. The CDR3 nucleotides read TGCAGTGACGCTGGACCTAACAATGAGCAGTTCTTC.

CDR3 sequence (DNA): TGTGCCAGCAGTCCCTACATCGCGCGGGGGGACAGAGCCTACAATGAGCAGTACTTC. It yields the protein CASSPYIARGDRAYNEQYF. The rearrangement uses TRBV6-4 and TRBJ2-1; tentative D call: TRBD2 (8 bases). The J call is uncertain, as TRBJ2-7 better fits the DNA end. CDR1 and CDR2 (germline): MRHNA, SNTAGT. The length of the CDR3 is 19 residues.

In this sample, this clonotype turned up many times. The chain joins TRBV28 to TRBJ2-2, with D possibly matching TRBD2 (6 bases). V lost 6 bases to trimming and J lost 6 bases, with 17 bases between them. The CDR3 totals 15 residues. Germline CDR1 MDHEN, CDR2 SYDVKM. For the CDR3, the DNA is TGTGCCAGCAGCCTCTCGACTAGTTTGGCCGGGGAGCTGTTTTTT. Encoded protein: CASSLSTSLAGELFF. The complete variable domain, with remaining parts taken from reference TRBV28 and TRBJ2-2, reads DVKVTQSSRYLVKRTGEKVFLECVQDMDHENMFWYRQDPGLGLRLIYFSYDVKMKEKGDIPEGYSVSREKKERFSLILESASTNQTSMYLCASSLSTSLAGELFFGEGSRLTVL.

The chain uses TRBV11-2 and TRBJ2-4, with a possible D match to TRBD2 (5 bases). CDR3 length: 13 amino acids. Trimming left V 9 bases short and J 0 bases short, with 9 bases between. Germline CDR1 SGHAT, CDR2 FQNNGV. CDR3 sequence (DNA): TGTGCCAGTGGGAGTGTAGCCAAAAACATTCAGTACTTC. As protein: CASGSVAKNIQYF.

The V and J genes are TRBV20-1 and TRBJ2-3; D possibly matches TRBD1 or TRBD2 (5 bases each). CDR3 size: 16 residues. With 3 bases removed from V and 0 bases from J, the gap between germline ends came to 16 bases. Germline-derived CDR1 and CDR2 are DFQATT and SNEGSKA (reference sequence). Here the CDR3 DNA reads TGCAGTGCTAGTAACACCGGGACCTCTAGCACAGATACGCAGTATTTT. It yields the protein CSASNTGTSSTDTQYF.

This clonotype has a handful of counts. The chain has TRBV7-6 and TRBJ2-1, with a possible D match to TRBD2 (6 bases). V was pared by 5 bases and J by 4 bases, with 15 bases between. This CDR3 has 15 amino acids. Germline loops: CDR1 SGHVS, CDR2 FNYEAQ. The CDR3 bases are TGTGCCAGCAGCCCCGGGCTAGGAGGGTACAATGAGCAGTTCTTC. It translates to CASSPGLGGYNEQFF.

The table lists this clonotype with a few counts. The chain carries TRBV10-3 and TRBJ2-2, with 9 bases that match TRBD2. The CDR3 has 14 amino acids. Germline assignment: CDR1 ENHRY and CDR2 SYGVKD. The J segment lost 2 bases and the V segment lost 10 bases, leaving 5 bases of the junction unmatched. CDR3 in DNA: TGTGCCACTAGCGGGATTCCCAACACCGGGGAGCTGTTTTTT. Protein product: CATSGIPNTGELFF.

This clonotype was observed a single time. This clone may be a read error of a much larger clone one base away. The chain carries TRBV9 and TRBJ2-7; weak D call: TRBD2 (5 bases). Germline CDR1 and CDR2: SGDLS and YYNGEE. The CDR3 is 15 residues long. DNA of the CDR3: TGTACCAGCAGCGTAGGAGAGGGCCCTCCCTACGAGCAGTACTTC. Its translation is CTSSVGEGPPYEQYF.

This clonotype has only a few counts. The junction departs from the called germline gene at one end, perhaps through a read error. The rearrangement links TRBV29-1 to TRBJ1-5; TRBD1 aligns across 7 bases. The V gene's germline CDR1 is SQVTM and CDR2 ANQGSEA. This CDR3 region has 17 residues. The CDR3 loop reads CSIEDRTTCTSNQPQHF. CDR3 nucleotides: TGCAGCATTGAGGACAGGACCACTTGCACTAGCAATCAGCCCCAGCATTTT.

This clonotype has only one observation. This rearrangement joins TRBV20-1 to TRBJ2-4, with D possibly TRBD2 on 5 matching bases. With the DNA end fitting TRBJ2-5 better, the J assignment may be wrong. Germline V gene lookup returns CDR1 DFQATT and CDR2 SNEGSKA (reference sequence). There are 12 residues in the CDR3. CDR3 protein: CSLRGGFETQYF. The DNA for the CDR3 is TGCAGTCTTAGAGGAGGTTTCGAGACCCAGTACTTC.

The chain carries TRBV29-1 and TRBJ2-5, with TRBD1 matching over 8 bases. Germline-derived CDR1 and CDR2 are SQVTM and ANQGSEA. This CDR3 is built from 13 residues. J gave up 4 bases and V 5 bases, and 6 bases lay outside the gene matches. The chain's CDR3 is CSVTTTGGETQYF. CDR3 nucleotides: TGCAGCGTTACTACAACAGGGGGAGAGACCCAGTACTTC.

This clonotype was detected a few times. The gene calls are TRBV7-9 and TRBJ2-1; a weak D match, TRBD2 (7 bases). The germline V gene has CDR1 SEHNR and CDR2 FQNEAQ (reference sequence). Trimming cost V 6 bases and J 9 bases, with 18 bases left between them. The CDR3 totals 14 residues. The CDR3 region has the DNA TGTGCCAGCAGACCCACCGGGGGCGGGAGTGAGCAGTTCTTC. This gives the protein CASRPTGGGSEQFF.

The DNA for the CDR3 is TGTGCCAGCAGCCGTCCCCCCGGGACACCAGCCTACGAGCAGTACTTC. Amino acid sequence: CASSRPPGTPAYEQYF. The genes are TRBV4-2 and TRBJ2-4; TRBD1 is a possible D gene (6 bases). The better agreement between TRBJ2-7 and the DNA end casts doubt on the J call. Germline V gene lookup returns CDR1 LGHNA and CDR2 YNFKEQ. CDR3 length: 16 residues.

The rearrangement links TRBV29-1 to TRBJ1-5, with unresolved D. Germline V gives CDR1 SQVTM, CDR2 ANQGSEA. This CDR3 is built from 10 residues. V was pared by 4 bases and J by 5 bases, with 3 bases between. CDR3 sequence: CSVGDQPQHF. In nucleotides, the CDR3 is TGCAGCGTTGGGGATCAGCCCCAGCATTTT.